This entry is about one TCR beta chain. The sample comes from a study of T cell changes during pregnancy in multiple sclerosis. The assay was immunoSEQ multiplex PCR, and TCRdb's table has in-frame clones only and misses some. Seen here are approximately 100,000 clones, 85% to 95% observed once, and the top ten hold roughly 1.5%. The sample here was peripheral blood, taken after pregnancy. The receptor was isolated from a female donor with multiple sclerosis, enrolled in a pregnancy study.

This CDR3 is CASGQRGLAKNIQYF. CDR3 nucleotides: TGTGCCAGCGGACAAAGGGGGTTAGCCAAAAACATTCAGTACTTC. The V and J genes are TRBV6-5 and TRBJ2-4, with D perhaps matching TRBD1 (6 bases). The CDR3 is made up of 15 amino acids. Germline V gene sequence: CDR1 MNHEY, CDR2 SVGAGI. The V end was cut by 8 bases, the J end by 0 bases, with 14 bases between.